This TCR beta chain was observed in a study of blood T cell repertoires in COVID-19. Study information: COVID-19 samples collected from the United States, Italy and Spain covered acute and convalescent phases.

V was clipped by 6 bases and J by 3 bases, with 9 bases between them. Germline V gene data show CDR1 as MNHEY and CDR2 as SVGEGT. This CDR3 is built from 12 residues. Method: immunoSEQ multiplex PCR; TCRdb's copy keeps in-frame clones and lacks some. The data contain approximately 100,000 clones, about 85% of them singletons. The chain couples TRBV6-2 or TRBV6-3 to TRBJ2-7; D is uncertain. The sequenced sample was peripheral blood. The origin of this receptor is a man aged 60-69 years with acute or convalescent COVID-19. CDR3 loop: CASSLTSYEQYF. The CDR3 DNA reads TGTGCCAGCAGCCTGACAAGCTACGAGCAGTACTTC.